This T cell receptor beta chain was captured by sequencing in a study of human T cells and chemical hapten exposure. Study outcomes and limitations: Among TCRs, those above 1 in 1000 frequency were unaffected by DPC sensitization.

The time point: healthy volunteer bleed at 2 weeks. Someone pulled total RNA out of unfractionated whole blood. This clonotype was seen many times. Its cognate antigen is unknown. The germline V gene has CDR1 SGDLS and CDR2 YYNGEE. The CDR3 is 15 residues long. V was trimmed by 0 bases and J by 2 bases, leaving 8 bases between them. The library attached unique molecular identifiers to individual cDNA molecules. TCRdb reprocessed the RACE reads via MiXCR and lists one record per CDR3 protein. The top ten hold 1.5% to 2% of the sample, which has 43,000 or so distinct CDR3 sequences, 3.5% to 4.5% seen once.

The sample taken for sequencing was whole blood. The chain recombines TRBV9 with TRBJ1-4, with D possibly matching TRBD1 (6 bases). This receptor was obtained from a female donor in good health. Some clones in this sample may be carry-over from other donors' samples. The CDR3 sequence: CASSVGQGTNEKLFF. Written as DNA, the CDR3 is TGTGCCAGCAGCGTAGGGCAGGGGACTAATGAAAAACTGTTTTTT.